This T cell receptor beta chain was captured by sequencing in a study of blood T cells in healthy people across ages. Study-wide findings and caveats: What prevented conclusive comparison of naive and antigen-experienced cells was that PBMCs were unsorted.

The CDR3 runs to 15 residues. CDR1 is SGHRS, CDR2 YFSETQ, per germline. The V gene end was trimmed by 1 base and the J gene end by 8 bases; junction bases not matched to a gene: 8. As concerns this clonotype: What it recognizes is unknown.

Primed by a sample-barcoded 5' primer and a J-beta primer mix, a second PCR proceeded for about 7 to 12 cycles. TCRdb re-called the 5' RACE reads with MiXCR, one entry per CDR3 protein. The top ten clones hold roughly 14% of a sample with approximately 1,000,000 distinct CDR3 sequences, 35% to 40% of them seen once. Sequencing was performed on blood. The V and J genes are TRBV5-1 and TRBJ1-4, with 7 bases identical to TRBD1. The clonotype was recovered from a man younger than 30 in good health. The CDR3 protein is CASSLTPGGMEKLFF. Written as DNA, the CDR3 is TGCGCCAGCAGCTTGACGCCAGGGGGGATGGAAAAACTGTTTTTT.